This is a list of T cell receptor beta chains from one sample in a study of T cells in localized non-small cell lung cancer. Repertoires were generated with immunoSEQ multiplex PCR, while TCRdb's copy carries only in-frame clones and drops some. The sample holds 25,000 to 35,000 clones, approximately 91% seen once. The sequenced sample was PBMCs, obtained before any cancer treatment. The receptors come from a man aged 40 to 69 with stage II lung adenocarcinoma. Each CDR3 is given with its conserved first and last residue. Each record gives: clone size, J gene, D gene, V gene, CDR3 DNA, CDR3 protein. A D gene is named only where the DNA matches it firmly. Not all rows give a size; the values are once, few, many and, for expanded clones, a class.

-,TRBJ2-5,-,TRBV7-2,TGTGCCAGCAGCTTAGAGGGACGGGACCCCCAGGAGACCCAGTACTTC,CASSLEGRDPQETQYF
-,TRBJ2-2,TRBD2,TRBV19,TGTGCCAGTAGTGGCGGGACTAGAATCACCGGGGAGCTGTTTTTT,CASSGGTRITGELFF
-,TRBJ2-7,TRBD2,TRBV7-2,TGTGCCAGCAGCTTACGACTAGCGGGGGGCTACGAGCAGTACTTC,CASSLRLAGGYEQYF
-,TRBJ2-7,-,TRBV18,TGTGCCAGCTCACCCGGGACCCCGGCCCACGAGCAGTACTTC,CASSPGTPAHEQYF
-,TRBJ1-1,-,TRBV7-2,TGTGCCAGCAAATCTGATAGGCTGGTTGAAGCTTTCTTT,CASKSDRLVEAFF
-,TRBJ2-7,-,TRBV7-2,TGTGCCAGCAGCCGGGAGACTAGTCTCGACGAGCAGTACTTC,CASSRETSLDEQYF
-,TRBJ2-7,TRBD2,TRBV7-9,TGTGCCAGCAGCTCAGGACTAGCGGGAGGCCACTACGAGCAGTACTTC,CASSSGLAGGHYEQYF
-,TRBJ2-1,TRBD1,TRBV2,TGTGCCAGCCAACCAACGGACAGGGCGTACAATGAGCAGTTCTTC,CASQPTDRAYNEQFF
-,TRBJ1-5,TRBD1,TRBV29-1,TGCAGCGTTCTGGACAGGGGGAATCAGCCCCAGCATTTT,CSVLDRGNQPQHF
-,TRBJ2-7,-,TRBV5-5,TGTGCCAGCAGCTTTGGAGTAAGCTACGAGCAGTACTTC,CASSFGVSYEQYF
-,TRBJ2-1,TRBD2,TRBV9,TGTGCCAGCAGCGTAGGGTTAGCGGGAAGCGAGCAGTTCTTC,CASSVGLAGSEQFF
-,TRBJ1-5,-,TRBV5-5,TGTGCCAGCAGCTTGGGGGTGGTAAGCAATCAGCCCCAGCATTTT,CASSLGVVSNQPQHF
-,TRBJ2-5,TRBD2,TRBV28,TGTGCCAGCAGTTTAGCGGGAGGAGTAGAGACCCAGTACTTC,CASSLAGGVETQYF
-,TRBJ1-2,-,TRBV29-1,TGCAGCGTTGGGGGGACTGTGGACTATGGCTACACCTTC,CSVGGTVDYGYTF
-,TRBJ2-1,TRBD1,TRBV7-2,TGTGCCAGCAGCCGACCGGGACAGGGTGTCCATGAGCAGTTCTTC,CASSRPGQGVHEQFF
-,TRBJ2-3,-,TRBV28,TGTGCCAGCACCACGCCCCGGGGGTTGGGGGGCACAGATACGCAGTATTTT,CASTTPRGLGGTDTQYF
-,TRBJ1-1,TRBD1,TRBV5-4,TGTGCCAGCAGCTTTGGCCAGCGGGACAGGGTCACTGAAGCTTTCTTT,CASSFGQRDRVTEAFF
-,TRBJ2-7,TRBD2,TRBV27,TGTGCCAGCAGTTTCCTGGGAGGGAACGAGCAGTACTTC,CASSFLGGNEQYF
-,TRBJ1-3,TRBD1,TRBV7-6,TGTGCCAGCAGCCGCGCCACAGGGGAGGTCGGAAACACCATATATTTT,CASSRATGEVGNTIYF
-,TRBJ1-1,-,TRBV11-1,TGTGCCAGCAGCTTAGGGGGCCCTGGCACTGAAGCTTTCTTT,CASSLGGPGTEAFF
-,TRBJ1-5,-,TRBV28,TGTGCCAGCAGTCCTCTCCTGCGGGGTAGCAATCAGCCCCAGCATTTT,CASSPLLRGSNQPQHF
once,TRBJ1-3,-,TRBV7-9,TGTGCCAGCAGCTTAGCTCCGGGACTTCTCTCTGGAAACACCATATATTTT,CASSLAPGLLSGNTIYF
-,TRBJ1-3,-,TRBV19,TGTGCCAGTAGGAGCAGGGGAACTGGAAACACCATATATTTT,CASRSRGTGNTIYF
-,TRBJ2-1,-,TRBV18,TGTGCCAGCTCACCACGGGACAATGAGCAGTTCTTC,CASSPRDNEQFF
-,TRBJ2-3,-,TRBV19,TGTGCCAGTAGTAGGACTGTCACAGATACGCAGTATTTT,CASSRTVTDTQYF
-,TRBJ2-3,TRBD2,TRBV9,TGTGCCAGCAGCCCCCTAGCGGGAAACACAGATACGCAGTATTTT,CASSPLAGNTDTQYF
-,TRBJ2-7,-,TRBV7-8,TGTGCCAGCAGCCCACTTATGTCAAATAGCGAGCAGTACTTC,CASSPLMSNSEQYF
-,TRBJ2-7,-,TRBV7-8,TGTGCCAGCAGCTCAGGGGAAGGAAACGAGCAGTACTTC,CASSSGEGNEQYF
-,TRBJ2-6,-,TRBV28,TGTGCCAGCAGTTTAGGCGGGTCTGGGGCCAACGTCCTGACTTTC,CASSLGGSGANVLTF
-,TRBJ1-5,-,TRBV27,TGTGCCAGCAGCCAAGGATCCATTGGGCATCAGCCCCAGCATTTT,CASSQGSIGHQPQHF
-,TRBJ2-1,-,TRBV27,TGTGCCAGCAGTTCTGTTTTGTACGGCTACAATGAGCAGTTCTTC,CASSSVLYGYNEQFF
once,TRBJ2-3,-,TRBV6-1,TGTGCCAGCAGTACAGGGATAGCCACAGATACGCAGTATTTT,CASSTGIATDTQYF